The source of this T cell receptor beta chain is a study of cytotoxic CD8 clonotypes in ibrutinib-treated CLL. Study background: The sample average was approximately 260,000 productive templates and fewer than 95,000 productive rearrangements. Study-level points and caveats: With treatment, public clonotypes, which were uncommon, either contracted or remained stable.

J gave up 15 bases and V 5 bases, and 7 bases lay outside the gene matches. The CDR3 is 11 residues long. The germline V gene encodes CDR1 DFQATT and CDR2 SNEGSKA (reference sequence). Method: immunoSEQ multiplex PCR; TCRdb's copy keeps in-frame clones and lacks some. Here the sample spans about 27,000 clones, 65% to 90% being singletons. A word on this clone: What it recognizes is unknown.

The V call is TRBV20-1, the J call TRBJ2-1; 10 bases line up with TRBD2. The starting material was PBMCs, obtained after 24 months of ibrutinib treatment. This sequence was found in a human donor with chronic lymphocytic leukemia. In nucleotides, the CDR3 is TGCAGTGCTGCCGCTTTAGCGGGGGGGTTCTTC. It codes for CSAAALAGGFF.